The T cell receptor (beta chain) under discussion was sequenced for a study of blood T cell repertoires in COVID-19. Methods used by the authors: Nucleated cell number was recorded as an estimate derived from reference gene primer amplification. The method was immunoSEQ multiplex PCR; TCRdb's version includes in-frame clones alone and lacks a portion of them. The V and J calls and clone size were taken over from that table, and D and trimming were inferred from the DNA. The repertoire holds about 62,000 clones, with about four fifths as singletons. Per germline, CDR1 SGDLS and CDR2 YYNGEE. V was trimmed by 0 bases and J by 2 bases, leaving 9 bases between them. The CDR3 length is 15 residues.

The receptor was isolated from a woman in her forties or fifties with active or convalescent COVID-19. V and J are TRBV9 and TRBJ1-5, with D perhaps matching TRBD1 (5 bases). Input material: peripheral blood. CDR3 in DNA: TGTGCCAGCAGCGTAGGGTGGGGCGGCAATCAGCCCCAGCATTTT. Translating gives CASSVGWGGNQPQHF.